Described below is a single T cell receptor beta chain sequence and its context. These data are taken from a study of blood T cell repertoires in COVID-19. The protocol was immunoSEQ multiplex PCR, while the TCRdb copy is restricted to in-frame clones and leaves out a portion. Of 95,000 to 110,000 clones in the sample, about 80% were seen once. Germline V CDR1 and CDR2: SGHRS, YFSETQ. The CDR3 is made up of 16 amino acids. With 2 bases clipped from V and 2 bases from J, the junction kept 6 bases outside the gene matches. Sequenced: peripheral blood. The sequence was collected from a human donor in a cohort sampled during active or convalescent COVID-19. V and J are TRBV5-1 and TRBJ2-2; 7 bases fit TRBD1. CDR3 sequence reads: CASSFQGDLNTGELFF. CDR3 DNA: TGCGCCAGCAGCTTCCAGGGGGACCTCAACACCGGGGAGCTGTTTTTT.